This is a list of T cell receptor beta chains from one sample in a study of blood T cell repertoires in COVID-19. Clones were read by immunoSEQ multiplex PCR, and TCRdb kept only the in-frame ones, dropping some. The sample records about 160,000 clones, approximately 91% being singletons. The sequenced material came from peripheral blood. Receptor source: a man aged 50 to 60 with acute or convalescent COVID-19. Each CDR3 is given with its conserved first and last residue. The D gene is left open where the match is weak. Clone size is given for some rows only: seen once, a few or many times, or a class if the clone is expanded.

abundance,j_gene,v_gene,d_gene,CDR3nt,CDR3aa
NA,TRBJ2-6,TRBV2,TRBD1,TGTGCCAGCAGTGAAAGGGACAGTAGCTCTGGGGCCAACGTCCTGACTTTC,CASSERDSSSGANVLTF
once,TRBJ2-5,TRBV19,TRBD1,TGTGCCAGTAGTTCGACAGGGGAAGAGACCCAGTACTTC,CASSSTGEETQYF
NA,TRBJ1-1,TRBV7-9,NA,TGTGCCAGCAGCTTAGACCCCGGTGGGAACACTGAAGCTTTCTTT,CASSLDPGGNTEAFF
NA,TRBJ1-1,TRBV28,NA,TGTGCCAGCAGGCAAGAAGGGGGCACTGAAGCTTTCTTT,CASRQEGGTEAFF
NA,TRBJ2-2,TRBV12-3/TRBV12-4,NA,TGTGCCAGCACCTTAACCGGGGAGCTGTTTTTT,CASTLTGELFF
NA,TRBJ2-3,TRBV29-1,TRBD2,TGCAGCGTTGGCAAGCGGGAGGGCCCCGATACGCAGTATTTT,CSVGKREGPDTQYF
NA,TRBJ2-1,TRBV5-1,NA,TGCGCCAGCAGCACCGGGGGAGGTCGGGAGACCTACAATGAGCAGTTCTTC,CASSTGGGRETYNEQFF
NA,TRBJ1-1,TRBV7-3,NA,TGTGCCAGCAGCCCCTGGGGAGGGAGTGGAACTGAAGCTTTCTTT,CASSPWGGSGTEAFF
NA,TRBJ1-1,TRBV27,NA,TGTGCCAGCAGTTTAAATCCGGGGGGGAACACTGAAGCTTTCTTT,CASSLNPGGNTEAFF
NA,TRBJ2-5,TRBV7-2,NA,TGTGCCAGCAGCCCCAATGGGGGGACAGAGACCCAGTACTTC,CASSPNGGTETQYF
NA,TRBJ1-1,TRBV19,NA,TGTGCCAGTATCCCGTTGGGGGCGCCGGGCACTGAAGCTTTCTTT,CASIPLGAPGTEAFF
once,TRBJ2-5,TRBV6-5,NA,TGTGCCACCTTCCGTGGCCCCGGGGAGACCCAGTACTTC,CATFRGPGETQYF
NA,TRBJ1-6,TRBV25-1,NA,TGTGCCAGCAGGGCGGCCCAGGGGAATAATTCACCCCTCCACTTT,CASRAAQGNNSPLHF
NA,TRBJ1-1,TRBV18,TRBD1,TGTGCCAGCTCGCGACAGGGGAACACTGAAGCTTTCTTT,CASSRQGNTEAFF
few,TRBJ2-2,TRBV27,TRBD1,TGTGCCAGCACCCTTATTCCTCCCGGGACAGGGGGGACCGGGGAGCTGTTTTTT,CASTLIPPGTGGTGELFF
NA,TRBJ1-2,TRBV7-2,NA,TGTGCCAGCAGCGAGGGCGGAGCTCGGGGCTACACCTTC,CASSEGGARGYTF
NA,TRBJ2-1,TRBV19,TRBD2,TGTGCCAGTAGTATAGGACTAGCGGGGGTGAATGAGCAGTTCTTC,CASSIGLAGVNEQFF
NA,TRBJ2-1,TRBV9,NA,TGTGCCAGCAGCGTAGAGGGGGACATGTACAATGAGCAGTTCTTC,CASSVEGDMYNEQFF
NA,TRBJ1-5,TRBV10-3,NA,TGTGCCATCAGTGAGGAAGGCATCAGGGGAAGAAATCAGCCCCAGCATTTT,CAISEEGIRGRNQPQHF
NA,TRBJ2-2,TRBV7-3,TRBD1,TGTGCCAGCAGCTTAAGGGGGCCGACAGGGGGAAACACCGGGGAGCTGTTTTTT,CASSLRGPTGGNTGELFF
NA,TRBJ2-2,TRBV4-2,NA,TGTGCCAGCAGCCAAAGCGCGGCAAACACCGGGGAGCTGTTTTTT,CASSQSAANTGELFF
NA,TRBJ2-7,TRBV27,TRBD2,TGTGCCAGCAGTACCTCTAGCGGGGGGAGCTACGAGCAGTACTTC,CASSTSSGGSYEQYF
NA,TRBJ2-7,TRBV7-3,NA,TGTGCCAGCAGCCCGAGCGCAGGGCCTATAAGCTACGAGCAGTACTTC,CASSPSAGPISYEQYF
NA,TRBJ1-6,TRBV27,TRBD1,TGTGCCAGCACCCCAGGACAGGGGCGCAGTTCACCCCTCCACTTT,CASTPGQGRSSPLHF
NA,TRBJ1-2,TRBV29-1,NA,TGCAGCGTTGAAGAAAGCAGGCCAGGATTTGGCTACACCTTC,CSVEESRPGFGYTF